These T cell receptor beta chains were read from a single sample in a study of blood T cell repertoires in COVID-19. Libraries were prepared by immunoSEQ multiplex PCR; TCRdb keeps only in-frame clonotypes and omits some of them. Here the sample spans more than 65,000 clones, about four fifths being singletons. The sample was peripheral blood. All receptors derive from a man aged 45-65 years with active COVID-19. CDR3s include the opening cysteine and the closing phenylalanine or tryptophan. A D gene is named only where the DNA matches it firmly. The listing skips clone size in some rows; elsewhere it reads once, few, many or a size class.

CDR3 protein: CASGLGAGEANTGELFF; CDR3 DNA: TGTGCCAGCGGCCTCGGAGCAGGGGAAGCGAACACCGGGGAGCTGTTTTTT; V gene: TRBV5-6; clone size: .; J gene: TRBJ2-2; D gene: .
CDR3 protein: CATSEWTVDEQFF; CDR3 DNA: TGTGCCACCAGTGAGTGGACAGTGGATGAGCAGTTCTTC; V gene: TRBV24-1; clone size: .; J gene: TRBJ2-1; D gene: .
CDR3 protein: CSASLGLATYEQYF; CDR3 DNA: TGCAGTGCTAGTCTAGGACTAGCCACCTACGAGCAGTACTTC; V gene: TRBV20-1; clone size: .; J gene: TRBJ2-7; D gene: TRBD2
CDR3 protein: CASSQSPGLVAGELFF; CDR3 DNA: TGCGCCAGCAGTCAATCCCCGGGACTAGTAGCCGGGGAGCTGTTTTTT; V gene: TRBV23-1; clone size: .; J gene: TRBJ2-2; D gene: TRBD2
CDR3 protein: CASSLWIGNSPLHF; CDR3 DNA: TGTGCCAGCAGTTTATGGATTGGCAATTCACCCCTCCACTTT; V gene: TRBV28; clone size: .; J gene: TRBJ1-6; D gene: .
CDR3 protein: CASSFPNSGTSYNEQFF; CDR3 DNA: TGTGCCAGCAGCTTTCCTAATTCCGGGACTTCCTACAATGAGCAGTTCTTC; V gene: TRBV5-4; clone size: .; J gene: TRBJ2-1; D gene: .
CDR3 protein: CASSQDMASGGQETQYF; CDR3 DNA: TGTGCCAGCAGCCAAGACATGGCTAGCGGGGGCCAAGAGACCCAGTACTTC; V gene: TRBV4-2; clone size: .; J gene: TRBJ2-5; D gene: TRBD2
CDR3 protein: CASSSRGTTDTQYF; CDR3 DNA: TGTGCCAGCAGTTCTCGCGGGACCACAGATACGCAGTATTTT; V gene: TRBV28; clone size: .; J gene: TRBJ2-3; D gene: .
CDR3 protein: CASSMDRGTQYF; CDR3 DNA: TGTGCCAGCAGCATGGACCGGGGTACGCAGTATTTT; V gene: TRBV11-2; clone size: once; J gene: TRBJ2-3; D gene: .
CDR3 protein: CASSLAGTRLGGELFF; CDR3 DNA: TGCGCCAGCAGCTTGGCCGGGACTAGACTTGGCGGGGAGCTGTTTTTT; V gene: TRBV5-1; clone size: .; J gene: TRBJ2-2; D gene: TRBD2
CDR3 protein: CASSLIQGEAFF; CDR3 DNA: TGTGCCAGCAGCCTAATCCAGGGTGAAGCTTTCTTT; V gene: TRBV6-5; clone size: .; J gene: TRBJ1-1; D gene: .
CDR3 protein: CASSIDQPTYNEQFF; CDR3 DNA: TGTGCCAGTAGTATAGATCAGCCGACTTACAATGAGCAGTTCTTC; V gene: TRBV19; clone size: once; J gene: TRBJ2-1; D gene: .
CDR3 protein: CASSQETVNTIYF; CDR3 DNA: TGTGCCAGCAGCCAGGAAACAGTAAACACCATATATTTT; V gene: TRBV14; clone size: .; J gene: TRBJ1-3; D gene: .
CDR3 protein: CATGRDPFNYGYTF; CDR3 DNA: TGTGCCACCGGGAGAGACCCTTTTAACTATGGCTACACCTTC; V gene: TRBV10-3; clone size: .; J gene: TRBJ1-2; D gene: .
CDR3 protein: CATRDSTDTQYF; CDR3 DNA: TGTGCCACTCGGGACTCCACAGATACGCAGTATTTT; V gene: TRBV24-1; clone size: .; J gene: TRBJ2-3; D gene: .
CDR3 protein: CASSLGGGEAYNEQFF; CDR3 DNA: TGTGCCAGCAGCTTGGGGGGGGGAGAGGCGTACAATGAGCAGTTCTTC; V gene: TRBV5-5; clone size: once; J gene: TRBJ2-1; D gene: TRBD2
CDR3 protein: CASSQEASEQFF; CDR3 DNA: TGTGCCAGCAGCCAAGAAGCCTCTGAGCAGTTCTTC; V gene: TRBV3-1/TRBV3-2; clone size: .; J gene: TRBJ2-1; D gene: .
CDR3 protein: CASSTGVSGNTIYF; CDR3 DNA: TGTGCCAGCAGTACAGGGGTCTCTGGAAACACCATATATTTT; V gene: TRBV28; clone size: .; J gene: TRBJ1-3; D gene: TRBD1
CDR3 protein: CASSLEAGGSGEAFF; CDR3 DNA: TGCGCCAGCAGCTTGGAGGCAGGGGGGAGTGGTGAAGCTTTCTTT; V gene: TRBV5-1; clone size: .; J gene: TRBJ1-1; D gene: TRBD1
CDR3 protein: CASSEGAPRMNTQYF; CDR3 DNA: TGCGCCAGCAGCGAAGGAGCCCCCCGTATGAATACGCAGTATTTT; V gene: TRBV10-2; clone size: .; J gene: TRBJ2-3; D gene: .
CDR3 protein: CASSQGSGYRGRSDYGYTF; CDR3 DNA: TGCGCCAGCAGCCAAGGGTCCGGTTACAGGGGCCGTTCTGACTATGGCTACACCTTC; V gene: TRBV4-1; clone size: .; J gene: TRBJ1-2; D gene: TRBD1
CDR3 protein: CASSLGQNNSPLHF; CDR3 DNA: TGCGCCAGCAGCTTGGGACAGAATAATTCACCCCTCCACTTT; V gene: TRBV5-1; clone size: once; J gene: TRBJ1-6; D gene: .
CDR3 protein: CASSVEGVNSPLHF; CDR3 DNA: TGTGCCAGCAGCGTAGAGGGGGTTAATTCACCCCTCCACTTT; V gene: TRBV9; clone size: .; J gene: TRBJ1-6; D gene: .
CDR3 protein: CASSLGTSGMYEQYF; CDR3 DNA: TGTGCCAGCAGCCTGGGGACTAGCGGAATGTACGAGCAGTACTTC; V gene: TRBV7-2; clone size: .; J gene: TRBJ2-7; D gene: TRBD2
CDR3 protein: CASSLTATQYF; CDR3 DNA: TGTGCCAGCAGCTTAACTGCGACCCAGTACTTC; V gene: TRBV7-6; clone size: .; J gene: TRBJ2-5; D gene: .
CDR3 protein: CASSSGGNQPQHF; CDR3 DNA: TGTGCCAGCAGTTCCGGAGGCAATCAGCCCCAGCATTTT; V gene: TRBV28; clone size: .; J gene: TRBJ1-5; D gene: .
CDR3 protein: CATSRGQGGNEKLFF; CDR3 DNA: TGTGCCACCAGCAGAGGACAGGGGGGTAATGAAAAACTGTTTTTT; V gene: TRBV15; clone size: .; J gene: TRBJ1-4; D gene: TRBD1
CDR3 protein: CASSQDCEGIEGANTGELFF; CDR3 DNA: TGCGCCAGCAGCCAAGATTGCGAGGGGATTGAGGGGGCGAACACCGGGGAGCTGTTTTTT; V gene: TRBV4-3; clone size: .; J gene: TRBJ2-2; D gene: .
CDR3 protein: CASGGLLASPGTQYF; CDR3 DNA: TGTGCCAGCGGGGGGCTACTAGCGTCTCCAGGGACCCAGTACTTC; V gene: TRBV6-5; clone size: .; J gene: TRBJ2-5; D gene: .
CDR3 protein: CASSGEAGGFIETTEAFF; CDR3 DNA: TGTGCCAGCAGCGGGGAGGCAGGGGGCTTTATTGAGACCACTGAAGCTTTCTTT; V gene: TRBV9; clone size: .; J gene: TRBJ1-1; D gene: TRBD1
CDR3 protein: CASGTGGGIYGYTF; CDR3 DNA: TGTGCTTCCGGGACAGGGGGCGGGATCTATGGCTACACCTTC; V gene: TRBV7-7; clone size: .; J gene: TRBJ1-2; D gene: TRBD1
CDR3 protein: CASSGSGGSSYNEQFF; CDR3 DNA: TGCGCCAGCAGCGGCTCCGGCGGGAGCTCCTACAATGAGCAGTTCTTC; V gene: TRBV5-1; clone size: .; J gene: TRBJ2-1; D gene: TRBD2
CDR3 protein: CSVAVEGNQPQHF; CDR3 DNA: TGCAGCGTTGCGGTGGAGGGAAATCAGCCCCAGCATTTT; V gene: TRBV29-1; clone size: few; J gene: TRBJ1-5; D gene: .
CDR3 protein: CASSLIASGRQKTRAQYF; CDR3 DNA: TGTGCCAGCAGCTTAATCGCTAGCGGGAGGCAGAAAACTAGGGCGCAGTATTTT; V gene: TRBV7-3; clone size: few; J gene: TRBJ2-3; D gene: TRBD2
CDR3 protein: CASSYSTSGSETQYF; CDR3 DNA: TGTGCCAGCAGTTACTCCACTAGCGGGAGTGAGACCCAGTACTTC; V gene: TRBV6-2/TRBV6-3; clone size: few; J gene: TRBJ2-5; D gene: TRBD2
CDR3 protein: CASTTGDNYGYTF; CDR3 DNA: TGCGCCAGTACGACAGGGGATAACTATGGCTACACCTTC; V gene: TRBV5-1; clone size: .; J gene: TRBJ1-2; D gene: TRBD1
CDR3 protein: CASRPTVGYGYTF; CDR3 DNA: TGTGCCAGCAGACCTACAGTGGGCTATGGCTACACCTTC; V gene: TRBV6-5; clone size: .; J gene: TRBJ1-2; D gene: .
CDR3 protein: CASSSYNYGYTF; CDR3 DNA: TGTGCCAGCAGCTCTTATAACTATGGCTACACCTTC; V gene: TRBV7-8; clone size: .; J gene: TRBJ1-2; D gene: .
CDR3 protein: CASSDREFRQPQHF; CDR3 DNA: TGTGCCAGCAGCGACAGGGAGTTTAGGCAGCCCCAGCATTTT; V gene: TRBV6-5; clone size: few; J gene: TRBJ1-5; D gene: TRBD1
CDR3 protein: CASTTTGGFDYGYTF; CDR3 DNA: TGTGCCAGCACGACCACTGGGGGGTTTGACTATGGCTACACCTTC; V gene: TRBV5-8; clone size: .; J gene: TRBJ1-2; D gene: .
CDR3 protein: CASSVTGGFDYGYTF; CDR3 DNA: TGCGCCAGCAGCGTGACAGGGGGCTTTGACTATGGCTACACCTTC; V gene: TRBV5-1; clone size: .; J gene: TRBJ1-2; D gene: TRBD1
CDR3 protein: CASRKEGYNQPQHF; CDR3 DNA: TGTGCCAGCAGAAAGGAGGGATACAATCAGCCCCAGCATTTT; V gene: TRBV6-5; clone size: .; J gene: TRBJ1-5; D gene: .
CDR3 protein: CASRDRQGGYEQYF; CDR3 DNA: TGTGCCAGCAGGGACAGACAGGGCGGCTACGAGCAGTACTTC; V gene: TRBV2; clone size: .; J gene: TRBJ2-7; D gene: TRBD1
CDR3 protein: CASSLSGGLVPYEQYF; CDR3 DNA: TGTGCCAGCAGCTTAAGCGGGGGACTAGTGCCTTACGAGCAGTACTTC; V gene: TRBV7-3; clone size: .; J gene: TRBJ2-7; D gene: TRBD2
CDR3 protein: CASSLVGRTDTQYF; CDR3 DNA: TGTGCCAGCAGCTTGGTGGGGCGCACAGATACGCAGTATTTT; V gene: TRBV7-3; clone size: .; J gene: TRBJ2-3; D gene: .
CDR3 protein: CASSPPGGAKLYEQYF; CDR3 DNA: TGTGCCAGCTCACCCCCGGGGGGGGCGAAGCTCTACGAGCAGTACTTC; V gene: TRBV18; clone size: .; J gene: TRBJ2-7; D gene: TRBD2
CDR3 protein: CASSLQGQGDEKLFF; CDR3 DNA: TGCGCCAGCAGCTTGCAGGGACAGGGGGATGAAAAACTGTTTTTT; V gene: TRBV5-1; clone size: .; J gene: TRBJ1-4; D gene: TRBD1
CDR3 protein: CASSPKWRGTNEKLFF; CDR3 DNA: TGTGCCAGCAGCCCAAAGTGGAGGGGAACTAATGAAAAACTGTTTTTT; V gene: TRBV7-2; clone size: .; J gene: TRBJ1-4; D gene: .
CDR3 protein: CASSPETGSKDYGYTF; CDR3 DNA: TGCGCCAGCAGCCCGGAGACAGGATCCAAGGACTATGGCTACACCTTC; V gene: TRBV5-1; clone size: .; J gene: TRBJ1-2; D gene: .
CDR3 protein: CASSQTQGAPYEQYF; CDR3 DNA: TGCGCCAGCAGCCAGACCCAGGGTGCCCCCTACGAGCAGTACTTC; V gene: TRBV4-1; clone size: .; J gene: TRBJ2-7; D gene: .
CDR3 protein: CASSLRTGRDEQYF; CDR3 DNA: TGTGCCAGCAGCCTAAGGACAGGGAGGGACGAGCAGTACTTC; V gene: TRBV6-5; clone size: .; J gene: TRBJ2-7; D gene: .